The T cell receptor (beta chain) described here comes from a study of blood T cell repertoires in COVID-19. Study as a whole: T cells, B-cell-depleted T cells, or PBMCs supplied cDNA or gDNA.

Ages ranged from about 18 to 89 years, with residence in about 23 US areas. For recovered donors of Cohort 3, there were two negative PCRs, clearance, or symptom resolution. From germline, CDR1 is SGHNT and CDR2 YYREEE (reference sequence). The CDR3 is 16 residues long. V was clipped by 3 bases and J by 0 bases; unmatched bases: 3. How the authors handled the data: Amplification with reference gene primers provided the estimates of nucleated cell counts. Using immunoSEQ multiplex PCR, the repertoire was profiled, and TCRdb retains in-frame clones only, with some absent. V, J and clone size derive from that table, while D and trimming were established from the DNA sequence. The sample yields about 300,000 clones, around 90% seen once.

This rearrangement joins TRBV5-4 to TRBJ2-7, with 13 bases fitting TRBD2. The TCR comes from a woman in her thirties or forties who had recovered from COVID-19. Sequencing was performed on PBMCs or T cells enriched from blood (not recorded which). CDR3 coding DNA: TGTGCCAGCAGCTGGGGGACTAGCGGGAACTCCTACGAGCAGTACTTC. Protein: CASSWGTSGNSYEQYF.